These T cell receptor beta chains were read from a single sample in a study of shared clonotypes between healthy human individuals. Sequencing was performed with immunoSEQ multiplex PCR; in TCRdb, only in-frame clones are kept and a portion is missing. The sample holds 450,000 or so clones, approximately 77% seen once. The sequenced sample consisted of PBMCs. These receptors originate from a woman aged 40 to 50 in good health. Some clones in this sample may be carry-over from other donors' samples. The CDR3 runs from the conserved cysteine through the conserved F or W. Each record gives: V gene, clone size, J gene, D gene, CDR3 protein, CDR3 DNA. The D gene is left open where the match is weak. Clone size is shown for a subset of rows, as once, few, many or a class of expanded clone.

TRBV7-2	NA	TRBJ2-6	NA	CASSVTSGANVLTF	TGTGCCAGCAGCGTCACATCTGGGGCCAACGTCCTGACTTTC
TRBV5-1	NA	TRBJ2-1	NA	CASSLVLGNEQFF	TGCGCCAGCAGCTTGGTTTTGGGGAATGAGCAGTTCTTC
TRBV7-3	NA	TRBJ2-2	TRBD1	CASSLAGGLNTGELFF	TGTGCCAGCAGCTTAGCAGGGGGCTTAAACACCGGGGAGCTGTTTTTT
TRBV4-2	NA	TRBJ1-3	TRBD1	CASSQGDRVSGNTIYF	TGTGCCAGCAGCCAAGGTGACAGGGTCTCTGGAAACACCATATATTTT
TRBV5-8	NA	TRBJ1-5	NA	CASSSRRQPQHF	TGTGCCAGCAGCTCAAGACGACAGCCCCAGCATTTT
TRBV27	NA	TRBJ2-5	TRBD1	CASSEGQGIGEPQYF	TGTGCCAGCAGTGAGGGACAGGGTATCGGTGAGCCCCAGTACTTC
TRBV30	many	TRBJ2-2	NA	CAWSGLDIQFTGELFF	TGTGCCTGGAGTGGACTGGACATACAGTTCACCGGGGAGCTGTTTTTT
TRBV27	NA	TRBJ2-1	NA	CASSLGASTEQFF	TGTGCCAGCAGTCTAGGGGCTAGCACTGAGCAGTTCTTC
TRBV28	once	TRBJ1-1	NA	CASSLPQGGTEAFF	TGTGCCAGCAGTTTACCACAGGGAGGCACTGAAGCTTTCTTT
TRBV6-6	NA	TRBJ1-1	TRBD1	CASSRGTGTEAFF	TGTGCCAGCAGTCGAGGGACAGGCACTGAAGCTTTCTTT
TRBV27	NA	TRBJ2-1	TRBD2	CASSAGVLQEQFF	TGTGCCAGCAGCGCGGGAGTGCTACAGGAGCAGTTCTTC
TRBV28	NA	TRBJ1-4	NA	CAGGSQGEKLFF	TGTGCCGGGGGGTCTCAAGGGGAAAAACTGTTTTTT
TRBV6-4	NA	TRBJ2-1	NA	CASSGSAEMNEQFF	TGTGCCAGCAGTGGTTCGGCGGAGATGAATGAGCAGTTCTTC
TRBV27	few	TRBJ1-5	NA	CASSLVGANQPQHF	TGTGCCAGCAGTTTGGTTGGGGCAAATCAGCCCCAGCATTTT
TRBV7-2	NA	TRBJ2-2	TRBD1	CASSFRGRSTGELFF	TGTGCCAGCAGCTTCAGGGGGCGGAGCACCGGGGAGCTGTTTTTT
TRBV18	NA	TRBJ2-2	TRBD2	CASSRSIGTSGRDTGELFF	TGTGCCAGCTCACGATCAATTGGGACTAGCGGGAGAGATACCGGGGAGCTGTTTTTT
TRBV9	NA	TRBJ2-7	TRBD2	CASSPQAGGPGYEQYF	TGTGCCAGCAGCCCCCAGGCGGGAGGGCCTGGCTACGAGCAGTACTTC
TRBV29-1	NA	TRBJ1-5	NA	CSVVEGPPSNQPQHF	TGCAGCGTTGTGGAGGGTCCCCCGAGCAATCAGCCCCAGCATTTT
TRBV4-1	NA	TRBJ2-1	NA	CASSQEKLGWDNEQFF	TGCGCCAGCAGCCAAGAGAAGTTGGGGTGGGACAATGAGCAGTTCTTC
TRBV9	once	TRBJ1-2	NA	CASSVSWGVGPYGYTF	TGTGCCAGCAGCGTATCCTGGGGGGTAGGTCCTTATGGCTACACCTTC
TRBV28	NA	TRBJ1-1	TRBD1	CASSPPTGVNTEAFF	TGTGCCAGCAGCCCGCCGACAGGGGTGAACACTGAAGCTTTCTTT
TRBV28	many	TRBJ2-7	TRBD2	CASSPWGGGSYEQYF	TGTGCCAGCAGTCCCTGGGGCGGGGGGTCCTACGAGCAGTACTTC
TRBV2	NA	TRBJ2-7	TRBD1	CASRRGQGNEQYF	TGTGCCAGCAGGAGGGGACAGGGTAACGAGCAGTACTTC
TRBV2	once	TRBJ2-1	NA	CASSLDTNNEQFF	TGTGCCAGCAGCCTCGACACCAACAATGAGCAGTTCTTC
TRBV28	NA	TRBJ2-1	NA	CASSPLSSYNEQFF	TGTGCCAGCAGTCCACTGAGCTCCTACAATGAGCAGTTCTTC
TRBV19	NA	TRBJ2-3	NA	CASSPFPGADTQYF	TGTGCCAGTAGCCCCTTTCCGGGCGCAGATACGCAGTATTTT
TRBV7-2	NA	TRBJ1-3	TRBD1	CASSPQDRAGNTIYF	TGTGCCAGCAGCCCGCAAGACAGGGCAGGAAACACCATATATTTT
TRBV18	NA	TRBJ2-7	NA	CASSPGDPYEQYF	TGTGCCAGCTCACCCGGGGATCCCTACGAGCAGTACTTC
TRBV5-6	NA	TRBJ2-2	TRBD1	CASSRTGTGVTGELFF	TGTGCCAGCAGCCGAACCGGGACAGGGGTCACCGGGGAGCTGTTTTTT
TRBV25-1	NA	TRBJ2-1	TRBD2	CASSVLAAYNEQFF	TGTGCCAGCAGTGTACTAGCGGCCTACAATGAGCAGTTCTTC
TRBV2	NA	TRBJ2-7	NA	CASRGESYEQYF	TGTGCCAGCAGGGGCGAGTCCTACGAGCAGTACTTC
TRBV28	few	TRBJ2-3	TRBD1	CASKSRTGPSRDTQYF	TGTGCCAGCAAATCTCGGACAGGTCCGTCCCGCGATACGCAGTATTTT
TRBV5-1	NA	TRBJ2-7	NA	CASSSVGLGEQYF	TGCGCCAGCAGCTCCGTGGGACTCGGGGAGCAGTACTTC
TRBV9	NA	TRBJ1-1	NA	CASSVQGQNTEAFF	TGTGCCAGCAGCGTACAGGGACAGAACACTGAAGCTTTCTTT
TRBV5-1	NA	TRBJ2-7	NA	CASRGSREQYF	TGCGCCAGCAGGGGAAGCCGGGAGCAGTACTTC
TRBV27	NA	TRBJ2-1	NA	CASSFGAGSRDEQFF	TGTGCCAGCAGTTTCGGGGCAGGGTCCAGGGATGAGCAGTTCTTC
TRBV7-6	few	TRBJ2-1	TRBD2	CASSLTGLAGVGEQFF	TGTGCCAGCAGCTTAACCGGACTAGCGGGAGTGGGTGAGCAGTTCTTC
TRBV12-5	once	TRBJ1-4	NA	CASGTPTNEKLFF	TGTGCTAGTGGTACCCCCACTAATGAAAAACTGTTTTTT
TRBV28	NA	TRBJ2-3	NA	CASSLLGGGTFRTDTQYF	TGTGCCAGCAGTTTATTGGGAGGGGGCACGTTTAGGACAGATACGCAGTATTTT
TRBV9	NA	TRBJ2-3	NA	CASSVRATRRGDTQYF	TGTGCCAGCAGCGTAAGGGCTACACGCCGGGGGGATACGCAGTATTTT
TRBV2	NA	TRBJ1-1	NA	CASSEARGNTEAFF	TGTGCTAGCAGTGAAGCTCGGGGTAACACTGAAGCTTTCTTT
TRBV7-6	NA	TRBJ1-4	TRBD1	CASSRTGALEFEKLFF	TGTGCCAGCAGCCGGACAGGGGCATTGGAATTTGAAAAACTGTTTTTT
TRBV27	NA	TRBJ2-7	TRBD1	CASSSPDRGRYEQYF	TGTGCCAGCAGTTCCCCCGACAGGGGCCGCTACGAGCAGTACTTC
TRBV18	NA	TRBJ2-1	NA	CASSPTSGRSSYNEQFF	TGTGCCAGCTCACCCACTTCCGGAAGGAGCTCCTACAATGAGCAGTTCTTC
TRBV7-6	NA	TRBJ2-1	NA	CASSSPSRDEQFF	TGTGCCAGCAGCTCCCCATCTAGAGACGAGCAGTTCTTC
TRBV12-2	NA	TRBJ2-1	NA	CASRLRSQGRSSYNEQFF	TGTGCAAGTCGCTTAAGATCCCAGGGCAGGAGCTCCTACAATGAGCAGTTCTTC
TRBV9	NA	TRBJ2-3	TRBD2	CASSVVAGDGDTQYF	TGTGCCAGCAGCGTAGTGGCGGGAGATGGAGATACGCAGTATTTT
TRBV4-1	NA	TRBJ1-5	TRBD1	CASSQSPGGSQPQHF	TGCGCCAGCAGCCAATCTCCAGGGGGTAGTCAGCCCCAGCATTTT
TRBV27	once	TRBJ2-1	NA	CASSLGTGPHNEQFF	TGTGCCAGCAGTTTAGGGACTGGACCCCACAATGAGCAGTTCTTC
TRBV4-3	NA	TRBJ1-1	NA	CASSQDRGTEAFF	TGCGCCAGCAGCCAAGATAGGGGAACTGAAGCTTTCTTT
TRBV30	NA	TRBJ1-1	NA	CAWSGTGVGAFF	TGTGCCTGGAGTGGTACTGGGGTTGGAGCTTTCTTT
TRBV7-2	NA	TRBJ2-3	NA	CASSLAGFHTDTQYF	TGTGCCAGCAGCTTAGCAGGATTTCACACAGATACGCAGTATTTT
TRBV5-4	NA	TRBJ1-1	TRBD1	CASSLGQVNTEAFF	TGTGCCAGCAGCCTGGGACAGGTAAACACTGAAGCTTTCTTT
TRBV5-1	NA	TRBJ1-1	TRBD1	CASSWGTVANTEAFF	TGCGCCAGCAGCTGGGGGACAGTGGCTAACACTGAAGCTTTCTTT
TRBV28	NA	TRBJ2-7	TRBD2	CASSTISGTRSSYEQYF	TGTGCCAGCAGCACTATTTCCGGGACTAGGAGCTCCTACGAGCAGTACTTC
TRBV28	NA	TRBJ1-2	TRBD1	CASLEAGQGSNYGYTF	TGTGCCAGCCTCGAGGCGGGACAGGGTTCGAACTATGGCTACACCTTC
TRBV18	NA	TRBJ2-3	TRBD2	CASSGLAGADTQYF	TGTGCCAGCTCAGGCCTAGCGGGAGCAGATACGCAGTATTTT
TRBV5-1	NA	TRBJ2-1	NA	CASSLLGTLSYNEQFF	TGCGCCAGCAGCTTGTTAGGCACCCTCTCCTACAATGAGCAGTTCTTC
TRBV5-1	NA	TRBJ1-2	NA	CASSLGPAYGYTF	TGCGCCAGCAGCCTTGGCCCGGCCTATGGCTACACCTTC
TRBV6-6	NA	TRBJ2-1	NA	CASSYSYSYNEQFF	TGTGCCAGCAGTTACTCGTACTCCTACAATGAGCAGTTCTTC